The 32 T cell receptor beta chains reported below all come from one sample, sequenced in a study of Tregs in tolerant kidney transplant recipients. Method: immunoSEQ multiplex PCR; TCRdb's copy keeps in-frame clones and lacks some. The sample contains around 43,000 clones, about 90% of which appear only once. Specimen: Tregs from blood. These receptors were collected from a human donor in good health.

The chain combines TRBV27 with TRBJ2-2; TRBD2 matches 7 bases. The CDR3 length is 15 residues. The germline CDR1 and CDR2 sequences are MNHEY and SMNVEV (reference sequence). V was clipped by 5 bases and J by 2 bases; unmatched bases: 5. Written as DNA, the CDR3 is TGTGCCAGCAGTGTCGGGAGGCATAACACCGGGGAGCTGTTTTTT. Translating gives CASSVGRHNTGELFF.

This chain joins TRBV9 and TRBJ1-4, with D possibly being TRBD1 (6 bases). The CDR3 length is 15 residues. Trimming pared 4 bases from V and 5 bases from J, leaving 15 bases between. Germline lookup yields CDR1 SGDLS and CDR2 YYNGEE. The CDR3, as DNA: TGTGCCAGCAGCTTTAACCAGGGGAGCAATGAAAAACTGTTTTTT. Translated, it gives CASSFNQGSNEKLFF.

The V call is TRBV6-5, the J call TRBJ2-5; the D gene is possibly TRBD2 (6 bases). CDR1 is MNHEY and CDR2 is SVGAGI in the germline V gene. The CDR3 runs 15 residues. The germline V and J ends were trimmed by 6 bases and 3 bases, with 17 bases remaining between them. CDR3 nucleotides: TGTGCCAGCAGAATAGCGGAAGAAACTAAAGAGACCCAGTACTTC. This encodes CASRIAEETKETQYF.

CDR3 loop: CASSPGANTEAFF. The CDR3 DNA sequence: TGTGCCAGCTCACCAGGGGCGAACACTGAAGCTTTCTTT. The rearrangement uses TRBV18 and TRBJ1-1; D perhaps matches TRBD1 (5 bases). CDR1 and CDR2 (germline): KGHSH, LQKENI. V lost 2 bases to trimming and J lost 1 base, with 5 bases between them. The CDR3 has 13 amino acids.

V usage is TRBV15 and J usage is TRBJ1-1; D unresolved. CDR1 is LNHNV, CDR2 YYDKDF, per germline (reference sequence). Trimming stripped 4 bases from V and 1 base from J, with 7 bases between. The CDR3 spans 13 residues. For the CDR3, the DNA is TGTGCCACCAGCACCAAAGAGAACACTGAAGCTTTCTTT. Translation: CATSTKENTEAFF.

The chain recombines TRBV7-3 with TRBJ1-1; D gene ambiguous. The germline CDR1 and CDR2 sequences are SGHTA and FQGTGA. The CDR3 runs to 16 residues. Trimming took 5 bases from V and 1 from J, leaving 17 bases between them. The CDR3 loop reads CASSPSRAAGNTEAFF. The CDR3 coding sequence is TGTGCCAGCAGCCCCTCGAGAGCCGCTGGGAACACTGAAGCTTTCTTT.

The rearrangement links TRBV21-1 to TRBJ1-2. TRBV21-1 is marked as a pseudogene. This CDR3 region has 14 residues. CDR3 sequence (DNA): TGTGCCAGCAGCAAAGTGAGGGCAGGGTATGGCTACACCTTC. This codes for CASSKVRAGYGYTF.

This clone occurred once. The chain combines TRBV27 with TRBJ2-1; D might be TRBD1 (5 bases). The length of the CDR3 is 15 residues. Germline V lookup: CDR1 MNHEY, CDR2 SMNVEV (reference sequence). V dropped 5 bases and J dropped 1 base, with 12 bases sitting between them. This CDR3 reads CASSPAGASYNEQFF. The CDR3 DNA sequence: TGTGCCAGCAGTCCTGCTGGGGCGTCCTACAATGAGCAGTTCTTC.

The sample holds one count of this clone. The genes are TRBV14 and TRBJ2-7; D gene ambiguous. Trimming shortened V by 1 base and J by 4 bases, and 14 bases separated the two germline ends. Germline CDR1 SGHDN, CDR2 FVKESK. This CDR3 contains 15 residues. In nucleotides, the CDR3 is TGTGCCAGCAGCCAAGGACCGGGTTTCGTTTACGAGCAGTACTTC. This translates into CASSQGPGFVYEQYF. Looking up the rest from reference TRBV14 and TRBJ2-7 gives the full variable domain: EAGVTQFPSHSVIEKGQTVTLRCDPISGHDNLYWYRRVMGKEIKFLLHFVKESKQDESGMPNNRFLAERTGGTYSTLKVQPAELEDSGVYFCASSQGPGFVYEQYFGPGTRLTVT.

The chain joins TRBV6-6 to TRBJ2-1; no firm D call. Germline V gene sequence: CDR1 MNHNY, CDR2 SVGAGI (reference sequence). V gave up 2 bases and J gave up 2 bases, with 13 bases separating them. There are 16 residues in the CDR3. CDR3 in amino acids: CASSYTTGWAYNEQFF. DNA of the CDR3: TGTGCCAGCAGTTACACCACCGGGTGGGCCTACAATGAGCAGTTCTTC.

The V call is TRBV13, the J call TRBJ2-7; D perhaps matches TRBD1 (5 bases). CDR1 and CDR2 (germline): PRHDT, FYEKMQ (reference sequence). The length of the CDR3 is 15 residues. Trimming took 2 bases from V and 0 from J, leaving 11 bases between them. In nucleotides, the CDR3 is TGTGCCAGCAGCTTATCAGGGCGGCGCTCCTACGAGCAGTACTTC. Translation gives CASSLSGRRSYEQYF.

The CDR3 coding sequence is TGCGCCAGCAGCTTGGGTGGGGTCTCACCCCTCCACTTT. Translating gives CASSLGGVSPLHF. This chain uses TRBV5-1 with TRBJ1-6; D is unresolved. Germline CDR1 is SGHRS and CDR2 is YFSETQ. V lost 0 bases and J lost 10, with 8 bases in between. This CDR3 contains 13 residues.

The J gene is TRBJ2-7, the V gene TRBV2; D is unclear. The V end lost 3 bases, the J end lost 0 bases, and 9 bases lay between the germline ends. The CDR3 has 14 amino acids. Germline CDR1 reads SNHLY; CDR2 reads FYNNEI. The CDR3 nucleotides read TGTGCCAGCAGTGAGGCAGGCTACTCCTACGAGCAGTACTTC. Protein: CASSEAGYSYEQYF.

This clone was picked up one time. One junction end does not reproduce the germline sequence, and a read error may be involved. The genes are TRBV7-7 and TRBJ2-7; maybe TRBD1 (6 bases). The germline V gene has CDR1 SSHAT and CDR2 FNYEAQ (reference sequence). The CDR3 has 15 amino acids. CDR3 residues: CASSFQRTAAYEQYF. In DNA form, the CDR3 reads TGTGCTAGCAGCTTCCAGCGGACAGCAGCCTACGAGCAGTACTTC.

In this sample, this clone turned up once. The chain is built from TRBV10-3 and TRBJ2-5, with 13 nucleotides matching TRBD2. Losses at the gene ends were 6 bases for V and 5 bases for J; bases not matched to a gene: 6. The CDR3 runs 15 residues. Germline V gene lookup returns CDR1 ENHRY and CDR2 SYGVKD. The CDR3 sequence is CAISTSGRGEETQYF. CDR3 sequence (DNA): TGTGCCATCAGCACTAGCGGGAGGGGTGAGGAGACCCAGTACTTC.

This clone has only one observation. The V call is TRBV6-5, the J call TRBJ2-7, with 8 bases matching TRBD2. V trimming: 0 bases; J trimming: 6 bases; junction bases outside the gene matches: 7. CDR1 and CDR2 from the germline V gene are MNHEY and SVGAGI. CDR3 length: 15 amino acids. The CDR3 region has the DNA TGTGCCAGCAGTTACTCGTGGATAACTAGCGGCGAGCAGTACTTC. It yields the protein CASSYSWITSGEQYF.

CDR3 in amino acids: CASSQDLGGISPLHF. CDR3 nucleotides: TGTGCCAGCAGCCAAGATCTTGGGGGGATTTCACCCCTCCACTTT. The chain employs TRBV14 and TRBJ1-6, with D tentatively TRBD1 (5 bases). The CDR3 has 15 residues. The germline gives CDR1 SGHDN, CDR2 FVKESK. V lost 0 bases and J 9 bases, leaving 12 bases between the germline ends.

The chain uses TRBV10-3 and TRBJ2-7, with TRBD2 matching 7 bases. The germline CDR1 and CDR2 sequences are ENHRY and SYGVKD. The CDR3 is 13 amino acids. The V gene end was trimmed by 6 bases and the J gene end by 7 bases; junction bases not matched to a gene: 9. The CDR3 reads CAIRAGEYWEQYF. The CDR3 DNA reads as TGTGCCATCAGGGCGGGAGAATATTGGGAGCAGTACTTC.

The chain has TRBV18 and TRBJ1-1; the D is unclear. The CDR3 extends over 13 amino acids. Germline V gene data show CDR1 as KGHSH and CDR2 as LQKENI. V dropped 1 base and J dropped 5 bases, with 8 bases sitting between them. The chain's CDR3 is CASSPRGRTEAFF. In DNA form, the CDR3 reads TGTGCCAGCTCACCACGCGGGCGAACTGAAGCTTTCTTT.

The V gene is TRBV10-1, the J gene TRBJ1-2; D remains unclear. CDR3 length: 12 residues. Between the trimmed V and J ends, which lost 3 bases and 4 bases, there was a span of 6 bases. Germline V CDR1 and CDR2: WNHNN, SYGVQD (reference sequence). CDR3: CASSDSTYGYTF. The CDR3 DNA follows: TGCGCCAGCAGTGACAGTACCTATGGCTACACCTTC.

This CDR3 reads CASRILQGSYTF. The CDR3 DNA reads TGTGCCAGCAGGATATTACAGGGGAGCTACACCTTC. The chain couples TRBV6-1 to TRBJ1-2; 7 bases match TRBD1. The CDR3 is 12 residues long. Germline assignment: CDR1 MNHNS and CDR2 SASEGT. J was trimmed by 9 bases and V by 6 bases; bases with no gene match: 7.

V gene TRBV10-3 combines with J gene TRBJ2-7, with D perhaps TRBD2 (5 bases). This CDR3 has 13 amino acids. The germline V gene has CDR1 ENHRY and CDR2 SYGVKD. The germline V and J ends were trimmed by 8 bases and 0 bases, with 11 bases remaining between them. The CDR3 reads CAIGKGSSYEQYF. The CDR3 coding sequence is TGTGCCATCGGAAAAGGGAGCTCCTACGAGCAGTACTTC.

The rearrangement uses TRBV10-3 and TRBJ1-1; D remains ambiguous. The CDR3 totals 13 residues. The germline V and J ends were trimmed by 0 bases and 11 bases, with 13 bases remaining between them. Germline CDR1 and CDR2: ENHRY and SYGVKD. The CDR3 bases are TGTGCCATCAGTGAGTCCAATTTCGTAGGGGCTTTCTTT. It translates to CAISESNFVGAFF.

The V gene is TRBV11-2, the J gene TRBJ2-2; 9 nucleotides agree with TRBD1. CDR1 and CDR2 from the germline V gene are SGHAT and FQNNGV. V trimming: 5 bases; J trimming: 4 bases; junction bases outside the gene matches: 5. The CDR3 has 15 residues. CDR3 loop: CASSLGTGSTGELFF. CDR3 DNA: TGTGCCAGCAGCCTGGGGACAGGGAGCACCGGGGAGCTGTTTTTT.

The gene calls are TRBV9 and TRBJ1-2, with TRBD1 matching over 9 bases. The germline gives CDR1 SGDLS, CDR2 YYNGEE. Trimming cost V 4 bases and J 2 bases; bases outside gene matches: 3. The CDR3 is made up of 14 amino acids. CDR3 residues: CASSPGQGNYGYTF. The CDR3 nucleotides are TGTGCCAGCAGCCCCGGACAGGGGAACTATGGCTACACCTTC.

CDR3 residues: CASSLQPSSYEQYF. The CDR3 DNA sequence: TGCGCCAGCAGCCTACAACCCTCATCCTACGAGCAGTACTTC. The chain uses TRBV5-1 and TRBJ2-7; D gene ambiguous. The CDR3 loop spans 14 amino acids. Germline CDR1 and CDR2: SGHRS and YFSETQ. Trimming took off 4 bases at V and 1 base at J, with 12 bases between the two ends.

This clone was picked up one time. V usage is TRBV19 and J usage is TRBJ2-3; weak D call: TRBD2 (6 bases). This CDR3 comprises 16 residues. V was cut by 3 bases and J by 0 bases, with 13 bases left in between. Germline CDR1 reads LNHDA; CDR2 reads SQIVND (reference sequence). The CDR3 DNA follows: TGTGCCAGTAGTATTTTGGCGGGGACTAGCACAGATACGCAGTATTTT. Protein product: CASSILAGTSTDTQYF.

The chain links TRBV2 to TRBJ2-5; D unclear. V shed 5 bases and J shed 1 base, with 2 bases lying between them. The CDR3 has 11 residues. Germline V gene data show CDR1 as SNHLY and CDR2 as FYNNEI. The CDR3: CASSSQETQYF. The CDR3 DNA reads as TGTGCCAGCAGTTCCCAAGAGACCCAGTACTTC.

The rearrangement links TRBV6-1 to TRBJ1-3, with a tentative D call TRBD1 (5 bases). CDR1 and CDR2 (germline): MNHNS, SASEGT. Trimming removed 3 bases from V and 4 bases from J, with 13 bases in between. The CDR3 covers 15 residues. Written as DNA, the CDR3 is TGTGCCAGCAGTGATCCTTCTGGGACCGGAAACACCATATATTTT. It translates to CASSDPSGTGNTIYF.

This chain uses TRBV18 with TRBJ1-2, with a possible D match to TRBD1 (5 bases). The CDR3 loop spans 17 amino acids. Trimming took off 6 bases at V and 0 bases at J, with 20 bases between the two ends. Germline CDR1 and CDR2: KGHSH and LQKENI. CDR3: CASSPPLGGRTNYGYTF. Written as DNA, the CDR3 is TGTGCCAGCTCGCCGCCCCTTGGGGGGAGGACTAACTATGGCTACACCTTC.

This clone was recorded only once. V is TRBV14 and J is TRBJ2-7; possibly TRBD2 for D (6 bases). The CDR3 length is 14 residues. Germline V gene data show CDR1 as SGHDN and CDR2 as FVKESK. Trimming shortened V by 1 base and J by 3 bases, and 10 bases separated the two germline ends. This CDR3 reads CASSQAQRVYEQYF. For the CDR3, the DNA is TGTGCCAGCAGCCAAGCGCAGCGGGTCTACGAGCAGTACTTC.

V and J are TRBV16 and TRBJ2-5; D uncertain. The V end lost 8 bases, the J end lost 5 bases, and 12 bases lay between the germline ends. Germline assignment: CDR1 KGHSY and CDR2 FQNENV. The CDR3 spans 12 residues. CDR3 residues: CASQEKGETQYF. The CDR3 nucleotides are TGTGCCAGCCAAGAGAAAGGGGAGACCCAGTACTTC.